Listed below are T cell receptor beta chains from one sample, sequenced in a study of sequential checkpoint blockade in melanoma. Produced via immunoSEQ multiplex PCR; TCRdb's table is partial and in-frame only. There are about 5,100 clones in the sample; around 30% occur only once, and about a fifth lies in the top ten. This specimen was tumor tissue (inferred from file names), taken from a patient given nivolumab and ipilimumab in sequence. These receptors all stem from a human donor with melanoma. CDR3s include the opening cysteine and the closing phenylalanine or tryptophan. The order of the fields is V gene, D gene, clone size, J gene, CDR3 DNA, CDR3 protein. D genes are given only for firm matches. Clone size is stated in some rows and not others, as once, few, many or a class when expanded.

V: TRBV18
D: TRBD2
size: -
J: TRBJ2-3
DNA: TGTGCCAGCTCATTAGCGGGGACACGGCCCAGTACAGATACGCAGTATTTT
CDR3: CASSLAGTRPSTDTQYF

V: TRBV11-3
D: -
size: few
J: TRBJ2-7
DNA: TGTGCCAGCAGCCCGTCGGGACACCGCTCCTACGAGCAGTACTTC
CDR3: CASSPSGHRSYEQYF

V: TRBV5-1
D: TRBD2
size: -
J: TRBJ2-3
DNA: TGCGCCAGCAGCTTGTTTATACCCGGGTCTAGCGGGAGCATTAGCACAGATACGCAGTATTTT
CDR3: CASSLFIPGSSGSISTDTQYF

V: TRBV18
D: TRBD1
size: -
J: TRBJ1-1
DNA: TGTGCCAGCTCCCTTGGACAGGACACTGAAGCTTTCTTT
CDR3: CASSLGQDTEAFF

V: TRBV11-3
D: -
size: many
J: TRBJ1-1
DNA: TGTGCCAGCAGCTTAGTAGCAGGGGACACTGAAGCTTTCTTT
CDR3: CASSLVAGDTEAFF

V: TRBV6-8
D: -
size: few
J: TRBJ2-7
DNA: TGTGCCAGCAGTCCCGTGGGAAGGGGCGAGAGTAAAGCGGAGAGGGTCTACGAGCAGTACTTC
CDR3: CASSPVGRGESKAERVYEQYF

V: TRBV19
D: TRBD2
size: -
J: TRBJ2-1
DNA: TGTGCCAGTAGTATGGAGCCTAGCGGATTCTACAATGAGCAGTTCTTC
CDR3: CASSMEPSGFYNEQFF

V: TRBV12-5
D: -
size: few
J: TRBJ1-6
DNA: TGTGCCAGCTTGGGGAGCTCCTATAATTCACCCCTCCACTTT
CDR3: CASLGSSYNSPLHF

V: TRBV5-1
D: -
size: -
J: TRBJ2-3
DNA: TGCGCCAGCAGCTTGCAGACACCCAGCACAGATACGCAGTATTTT
CDR3: CASSLQTPSTDTQYF

V: TRBV11-3
D: TRBD1
size: -
J: TRBJ1-1
DNA: TGTGCCAGCAGCCGCGGGGCAGGGGGCGGTGGGACTGAAGCTTTCTTT
CDR3: CASSRGAGGGGTEAFF

V: TRBV14
D: TRBD1
size: once
J: TRBJ2-7
DNA: TGTGCCAGCAGCCAAGTGAGGGGGCGCGAGCAGTACTTC
CDR3: CASSQVRGREQYF

V: TRBV6-1
D: -
size: -
J: TRBJ1-2
DNA: TGTGCCAGCAGTGAAGGGGGACACCGCGACGGCTACACCTTC
CDR3: CASSEGGHRDGYTF

V: TRBV6-8
D: TRBD1
size: -
J: TRBJ1-4
DNA: TGTGCCAGCAGACTGAGGGGGCCGGGGAATGAAAAACTGTTTTTT
CDR3: CASRLRGPGNEKLFF

V: TRBV6-8
D: -
size: -
J: TRBJ1-1
DNA: TGTGCCATCAGTCGGGACAACTTGGTAGCTTTCTTT
CDR3: CAISRDNLVAFF

V: TRBV25-1
D: TRBD2
size: -
J: TRBJ2-1
DNA: TGTGCCAGCAGTGAATTTTGGACTAGCGGGAGGTACTACAATGAGCAGTTCTTC
CDR3: CASSEFWTSGRYYNEQFF

V: TRBV6-8
D: -
size: few
J: TRBJ2-3
DNA: TGTGCCAGCAGTACTTACAACACAGATACGCAGTATTTT
CDR3: CASSTYNTDTQYF

V: TRBV30
D: TRBD1
size: -
J: TRBJ2-3
DNA: TGTGCCTGGAGTGGGGGACAGAGTAGCACAGATACGCAGTATTTT
CDR3: CAWSGGQSSTDTQYF

V: TRBV18
D: -
size: -
J: TRBJ2-1
DNA: TGTGCCAGCTCACCACCGAACACAAGATACGGCTCCTACAATGAGCAGTTCTTC
CDR3: CASSPPNTRYGSYNEQFF

V: TRBV19
D: -
size: once
J: TRBJ1-1
DNA: TGTGCCAGTAGTACCAACAGGGACACTGAAGCTTTCTTT
CDR3: CASSTNRDTEAFF

V: TRBV7-8
D: -
size: many
J: TRBJ1-5
DNA: TGTGCCAGCAGCCATAAGATCGACGGTTCCCAGCATTTT
CDR3: CASSHKIDGSQHF

V: TRBV6-8
D: -
size: -
J: TRBJ2-3
DNA: TGTGCCAGCAGTTACACTCCCCGGACGGCCAGCACAGATACGCAGTATTTT
CDR3: CASSYTPRTASTDTQYF

V: TRBV28
D: -
size: few
J: TRBJ2-6
DNA: TGTGCCAGCAGTCCGGGACAACCCTCTGGGGCCAACGTCCTGACTTTC
CDR3: CASSPGQPSGANVLTF

V: TRBV19
D: TRBD2
size: -
J: TRBJ2-1
DNA: TGTGCCAGTAGTATGACTAGCGGGAGGGCCAATGAGCAGTTCTTC
CDR3: CASSMTSGRANEQFF

V: TRBV6-8
D: -
size: few
J: TRBJ1-1
DNA: TGTGCCAGCAGTTACTCGGGACTTTCCATGAACACTGAAGCTTTCTTT
CDR3: CASSYSGLSMNTEAFF

V: TRBV6-8
D: -
size: -
J: TRBJ1-1
DNA: TGTGCCATCAGTGCGGACCTACGGGGGAACACTGAAGCTTTCTTT
CDR3: CAISADLRGNTEAFF

V: TRBV6-8
D: TRBD1
size: few
J: TRBJ1-4
DNA: TGTGCCAGCAGAGGACAGGTGGAGGAAAAACTGTTTTTT
CDR3: CASRGQVEEKLFF

V: TRBV6-8
D: -
size: many
J: TRBJ2-5
DNA: TGTGCCATAGCACTCGACAGTGCCCAAGAGACCCAGTACTTC
CDR3: CAIALDSAQETQYF

V: TRBV14
D: -
size: -
J: TRBJ1-1
DNA: TGTGCCAGCAGCCAAGAAGCTACGGTGAACACTGAAGCTTTCTTT
CDR3: CASSQEATVNTEAFF

V: TRBV11-3
D: -
size: medium-sized
J: TRBJ1-3
DNA: TGTGCCAGCAGGAGGGGAGACTCTGGAAACACCATATATTTT
CDR3: CASRRGDSGNTIYF

V: TRBV28
D: -
size: -
J: TRBJ2-7
DNA: TGTGCCAGCAGTTCCAACTCCTACGAGCAGTACTTC
CDR3: CASSSNSYEQYF

V: TRBV11-3
D: -
size: -
J: TRBJ1-4
DNA: TGTGCCAGCAGCTTCGCGGGTGGTGGGACTAATGAAAAACTGTTTTTT
CDR3: CASSFAGGGTNEKLFF

V: TRBV28
D: -
size: few
J: TRBJ1-5
DNA: TGTGCCAGCAGCCTACGGTTTGGGCGGCAGCCCCAGCATTTT
CDR3: CASSLRFGRQPQHF

V: TRBV6-8
D: -
size: few
J: TRBJ1-5
DNA: TGTGCCAGCAGTCCCAGGGCGGAGCAGCCCCAGCATTTT
CDR3: CASSPRAEQPQHF

V: TRBV7-6
D: TRBD2
size: -
J: TRBJ2-3
DNA: TGTGCCAGCAGCCATATAGCGGGGGGGCTTAAAACAGATACGCAGTATTTT
CDR3: CASSHIAGGLKTDTQYF

V: TRBV11-3
D: TRBD1
size: many
J: TRBJ1-3
DNA: TGTGCCAGCAGCCCAGGGACAGGGCCTGGAAACACCATATATTTT
CDR3: CASSPGTGPGNTIYF

V: TRBV14
D: TRBD2
size: -
J: TRBJ2-1
DNA: TGTGCCAGCAGCCAAGAATGGGAGGGCCCCTCCTACAATGAGCAGTTCTTC
CDR3: CASSQEWEGPSYNEQFF

V: TRBV5-1
D: TRBD1
size: -
J: TRBJ2-7
DNA: TGCGCCAGCAGCTTGGTCGGGGACAGCTCCTACGAGCAGTACTTC
CDR3: CASSLVGDSSYEQYF

V: TRBV6-8
D: -
size: -
J: TRBJ1-6
DNA: TGTGCCAGCACCCCCGGGGGGGTCAGGTCACCCCTCCACTTT
CDR3: CASTPGGVRSPLHF

V: TRBV18
D: -
size: -
J: TRBJ2-4
DNA: TGTGCCAGCTCACTTCTCCCAGGGGTGGGAGAAAACATTCAGTACTTC
CDR3: CASSLLPGVGENIQYF